The T cell receptor (beta chain) under discussion was sequenced for a study of OX40 agonist ivuxolimab in advanced cancers. The method was immunoSEQ multiplex PCR; TCRdb's version includes in-frame clones alone and lacks a portion of them. The profile covers about 58,000 clones, with around nine tenths appearing a single time and roughly 3% taken by the ten largest. CDR1 is MNHEY, CDR2 SVGAGI, per germline. This CDR3 region has 13 residues. About this clone itself: The junction departs from the called germline gene at one end, perhaps through a read error.

The source of this sequence is an adult with an advanced solid tumor such as melanoma, head and neck, liver or kidney cancer. Sample: CD4+ or CD8+ T cells sorted from blood, taken in a trial of the OX40 agonist ivuxolimab. The chain joins TRBV6-5 to TRBJ1-6; D may be TRBD1 (5 bases). CDR3 sequence (DNA): TGTGCCAGCAGTAACTCAGGGAACTCACCCCTCCACTTT. Translated, it gives CASSNSGNSPLHF.